This T cell receptor (beta chain) was obtained from a study of T cell changes during pregnancy in multiple sclerosis. The CDR3 covers 14 residues. CDR1 and CDR2 from the germline V gene are MNHNY and SVGAGI (reference sequence). V lost 4 bases, J lost 0 bases, and 10 bases lay in between. TCRdb's table, derived via immunoSEQ multiplex PCR, lists solely in-frame clones and lacks some. The sample gives 100,000 to 130,000 clones, around 90% of which show up once; less than 0.85% is in the top ten. The source of this sequence is a female donor in good health, enrolled as a control in a pregnancy study. The genes are TRBV6-6 and TRBJ2-7, with D possibly matching TRBD1 (5 bases). The input for sequencing was peripheral blood, taken in the third trimester of pregnancy. CDR3 nucleotide sequence: TGTGCCAGCAGTTTACCAGGGTTCTCCTACGAGCAGTACTTC. Amino acid sequence: CASSLPGFSYEQYF.